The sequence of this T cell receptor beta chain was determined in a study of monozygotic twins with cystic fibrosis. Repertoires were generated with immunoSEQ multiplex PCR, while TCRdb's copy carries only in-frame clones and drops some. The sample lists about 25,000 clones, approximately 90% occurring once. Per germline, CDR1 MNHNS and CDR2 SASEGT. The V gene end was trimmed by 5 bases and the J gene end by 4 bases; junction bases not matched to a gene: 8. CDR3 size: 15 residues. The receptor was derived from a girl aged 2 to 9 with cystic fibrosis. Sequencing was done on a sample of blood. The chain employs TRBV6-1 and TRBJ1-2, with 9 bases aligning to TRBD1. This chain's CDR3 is CASSTTGGRIYGYTF. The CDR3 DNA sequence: TGTGCCAGCAGTACTACAGGGGGCCGAATCTATGGCTACACCTTC.